What follows are 7 T cell receptor beta chains derived from one specimen sequenced in a study of shared clonotypes between healthy human individuals. The table came from immunoSEQ multiplex PCR; TCRdb's copy has only in-frame clones and leaves some out. In the table there are some 2.3 million clones, 90% to 95% of which are singletons. The sample was naive CD4+ T cells from PBMCs. Subset meaning: CD45RA+ positively selected. These receptors came from a man aged 18 to 30 in good health. Some clones in this sample may be carry-over from other donors' samples.

This chain connects TRBV28 to TRBJ2-3; possible D gene TRBD1, 5 bases. V was trimmed by 5 bases and J by 4 bases, leaving 22 bases between them. Germline-derived CDR1 and CDR2 are MDHEN and SYDVKM. The CDR3 contains 17 residues. The CDR3 DNA follows: TGTGCCAGCAGTGGGTGGGGCGTAGGTCGGAGCTCAGATACGCAGTATTTT. Translated: CASSGWGVGRSSDTQYF.

CDR3 in DNA: TGTGCCAGCAGCCCCGGTACATATAGCAATCAGCCCCAGCATTTT. Translating gives CASSPGTYSNQPQHF. This chain joins TRBV7-9 and TRBJ1-5; D is uncertain. With 5 bases removed from V and 0 bases from J, the gap between germline ends came to 11 bases. Per germline, CDR1 SEHNR and CDR2 FQNEAQ (reference sequence). The CDR3 covers 15 residues. Full variable domain (remainder filled in from reference TRBV7-9 and TRBJ1-5): DTGVSQNPRHKITKRGQNVTFRCDPISEHNRLYWYRQTLGQGPEFLTYFQNEAQLEKSRLLSDRFSAERPKGSFSTLEIQRTEQGDSAMYLCASSPGTYSNQPQHFGDGTRLSIL.

The CDR3, as DNA: TGCAGCGTCAAGATGACGGGACAGGCCTCCTACGAGCAGTACTTC. Its translation: CSVKMTGQASYEQYF. The chain recombines TRBV29-1 with TRBJ2-5, with TRBD1 matching over 8 bases. The end of the DNA is better explained by TRBJ2-7, so the J call may be wrong. CDR1 is SQVTM, CDR2 ANQGSEA, per germline. The length of the CDR3 is 15 residues.

In DNA, the CDR3 is TGTGCCAGCACCTTCTTCGGTGTCTCCTACAATGAGCAGTTCTTC. It translates to CASTFFGVSYNEQFF. The V gene is TRBV6-1, the J gene TRBJ2-1; D is unresolved. The CDR3 has 15 amino acids. Germline-derived CDR1 and CDR2 are MNHNS and SASEGT. V was cut by 7 bases and J by 0 bases, with 13 bases left in between.

The rearrangement links TRBV27 to TRBJ2-5, with D maybe TRBD1 (5 bases). The ends were cut back, 6 bases at V and 0 bases at J, with 14 bases in the middle. The CDR3 is made up of 15 amino acids. Per the germline V gene, CDR1 is MNHEY and CDR2 is SMNVEV (reference sequence). CDR3 amino acids: CASSMRQGYQETQYF. DNA for the CDR3: TGTGCCAGCAGCATGAGGCAGGGCTACCAAGAGACCCAGTACTTC.

The chain combines TRBV5-1 with TRBJ2-5; TRBD2 matches at 8 bases. CDR3 size: 15 residues. Losses at the gene ends were 3 bases for V and 5 bases for J; bases not matched to a gene: 9. Germline CDR1 and CDR2: SGHRS and YFSETQ. The DNA for the CDR3 is TGCGCCAGCAGCTACGGACTAGCCCTGGGTGAGACCCAGTACTTC. It is translated as CASSYGLALGETQYF.

CDR3 nucleotides: TGCAGCGTTGACCGGGGTGGGGGGAATCAGCCCCAGCATTTT. Translated, it gives CSVDRGGGNQPQHF. The chain employs TRBV29-1 and TRBJ1-5; TRBD1 might be the D (5 bases). This CDR3 comprises 14 residues. CDR1 is SQVTM and CDR2 is ANQGSEA in the germline V gene. Trimming removed 3 bases from V and 4 bases from J, with 13 bases in between.